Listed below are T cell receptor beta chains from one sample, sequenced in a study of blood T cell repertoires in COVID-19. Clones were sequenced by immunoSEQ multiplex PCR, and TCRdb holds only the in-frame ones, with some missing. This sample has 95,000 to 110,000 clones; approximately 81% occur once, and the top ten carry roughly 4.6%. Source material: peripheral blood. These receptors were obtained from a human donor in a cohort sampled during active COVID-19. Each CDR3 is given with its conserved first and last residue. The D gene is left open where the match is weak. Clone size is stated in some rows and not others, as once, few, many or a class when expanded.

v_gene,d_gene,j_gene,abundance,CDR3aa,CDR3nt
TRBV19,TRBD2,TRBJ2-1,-,CASSIAGGPTYNEQFF,TGTGCCAGTAGTATAGCGGGAGGGCCGACCTACAATGAGCAGTTCTTC
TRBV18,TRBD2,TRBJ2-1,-,CASSPPGLAGEQFF,TGTGCCAGCTCACCACCGGGACTAGCGGGGGAGCAGTTCTTC
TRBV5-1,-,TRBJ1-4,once,CASSSASTGYNEKLFF,TGCGCCAGCAGCTCCGCTTCGACAGGTTATAATGAAAAACTGTTTTTT
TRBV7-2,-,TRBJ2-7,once,CASSLRGYSYEQYF,TGTGCCAGCAGCTTAAGGGGATACTCCTACGAGCAGTACTTC
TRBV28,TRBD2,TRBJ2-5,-,CASSRQFFSGRRQETQYF,TGTGCCAGCAGCCGACAGTTTTTTAGCGGGAGAAGACAAGAGACCCAGTACTTC
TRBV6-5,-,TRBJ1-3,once,CASRGVGNTIYF,TGTGCCAGCAGAGGGGTTGGAAACACCATATATTTT
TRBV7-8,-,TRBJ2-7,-,CASSLMVASSEQYF,TGTGCCAGCAGCTTAATGGTAGCGTCCTCCGAGCAGTACTTC
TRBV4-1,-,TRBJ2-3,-,CASSQDKGRRRTDTQYF,TGCGCCAGCAGCCAAGACAAAGGCAGGCGGAGGACAGATACGCAGTATTTT
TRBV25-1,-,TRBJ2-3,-,CASSSPTGSDTQYF,TGTGCCAGCAGTTCCCCTACAGGGTCGGATACGCAGTATTTT
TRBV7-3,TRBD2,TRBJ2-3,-,CASSPLAGGFASTDTQYF,TGTGCCAGCAGCCCCCTAGCGGGAGGTTTCGCTAGCACAGATACGCAGTATTTT
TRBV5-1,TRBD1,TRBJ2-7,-,CASSSGTGAYEQYF,TGCGCCAGCAGCTCCGGGACAGGGGCCTACGAGCAGTACTTC
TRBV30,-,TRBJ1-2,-,CAWTPSGDYGYTF,TGTGCCTGGACCCCCTCCGGGGACTATGGCTACACCTTC
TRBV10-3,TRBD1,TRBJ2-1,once,CAISSGTGVRNEQFF,TGTGCCATCAGTTCCGGGACAGGGGTAAGGAATGAGCAGTTCTTC
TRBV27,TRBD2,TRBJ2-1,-,CASSRTSGRAGGNEQFF,TGTGCCAGCAGCAGGACTAGCGGGAGGGCCGGAGGAAATGAGCAGTTCTTC
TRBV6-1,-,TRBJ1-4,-,CASSEGFWQTQLFF,TGTGCCAGCAGTGAAGGGTTTTGGCAAACACAACTGTTTTTT
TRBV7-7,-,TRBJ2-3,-,CASSLAGQSTDTQYF,TGTGCCAGCAGCTTAGCGGGGCAAAGCACAGATACGCAGTATTTT
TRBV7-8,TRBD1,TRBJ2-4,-,CASSLTALGGNSKNIQYF,TGTGCCAGCAGCTTAACGGCATTAGGGGGCAATAGCAAAAACATTCAGTACTTC
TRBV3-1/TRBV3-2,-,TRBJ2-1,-,CASSQVLVHDEQFF,TGTGCCAGCAGCCAAGTCCTAGTCCACGATGAGCAGTTCTTC
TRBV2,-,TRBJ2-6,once,CASSQEQAPGANVLTF,TGTGCCAGCAGTCAGGAACAGGCCCCGGGGGCCAACGTCCTGACTTTC
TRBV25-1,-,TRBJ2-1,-,CASSWGVGIYNEQFF,TGTGCCAGCAGTTGGGGAGTGGGGATTTACAATGAGCAGTTCTTC
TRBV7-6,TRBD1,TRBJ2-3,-,CASSRNSDRNTDTQYF,TGTGCCAGCAGCCGAAATTCGGACAGGAACACAGATACGCAGTATTTT
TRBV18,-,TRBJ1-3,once,CASSPSGSSGNTIYF,TGTGCCAGCTCACCTTCGGGGAGCTCTGGAAACACCATATATTTT
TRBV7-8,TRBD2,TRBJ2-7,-,CASSELAEPYEQYF,TGTGCCAGCAGCGAACTAGCGGAGCCCTACGAGCAGTACTTC
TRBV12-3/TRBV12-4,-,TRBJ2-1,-,CASSQTTYDEQFF,TGTGCCAGCAGTCAAACCACTTATGATGAGCAGTTCTTC
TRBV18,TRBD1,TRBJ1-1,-,CASSAGGQGGTEAFF,TGTGCCAGCTCAGCTGGCGGACAGGGCGGCACTGAAGCTTTCTTT
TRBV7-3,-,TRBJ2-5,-,CASSSTRAETQYF,TGTGCCAGCAGCTCGACTAGAGCAGAGACCCAGTACTTC
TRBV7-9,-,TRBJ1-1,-,CASSLAGHPGAFF,TGTGCCAGCAGCTTAGCCGGACACCCCGGGGCTTTCTTT
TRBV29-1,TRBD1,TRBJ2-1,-,CSITGTDSYNEQFF,TGCAGCATAACCGGGACAGACTCCTACAATGAGCAGTTCTTC
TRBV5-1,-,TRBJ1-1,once,CASSQSGGGTEAFF,TGCGCCAGCAGCCAATCGGGGGGCGGCACTGAAGCTTTCTTT
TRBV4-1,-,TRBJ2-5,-,CASSQRDSQETQYF,TGCGCCAGCAGCCAGCGGGACAGCCAAGAGACCCAGTACTTC
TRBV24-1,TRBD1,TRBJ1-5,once,CATEGTGGFNQPQHF,TGTGCCACCGAAGGGACAGGGGGTTTCAATCAGCCCCAGCATTTT
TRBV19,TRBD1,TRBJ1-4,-,CATAPPGQGKLFF,TGTGCCACGGCGCCTCCGGGACAGGGAAAACTGTTTTTT
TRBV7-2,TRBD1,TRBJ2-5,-,CASSRDREGETQYF,TGTGCCAGCAGCCGGGACAGGGAAGGAGAGACCCAGTACTTC
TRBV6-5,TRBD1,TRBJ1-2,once,CASTSQGGGYGYTF,TGTGCCAGCACCTCACAGGGGGGCGGGTATGGCTACACCTTC
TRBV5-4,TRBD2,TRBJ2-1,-,CASSLRLAGDEQFF,TGTGCCAGCAGCTTGAGACTAGCGGGAGACGAGCAGTTCTTC
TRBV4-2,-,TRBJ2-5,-,CASSQELLTQETQYF,TGTGCCAGCAGCCAAGAACTACTAACCCAAGAGACCCAGTACTTC
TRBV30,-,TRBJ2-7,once,CAWSPEGGPYEQYF,TGTGCCTGGAGTCCTGAGGGTGGTCCCTACGAGCAGTACTTC
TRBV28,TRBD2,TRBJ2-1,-,CASSQLAGGWSNEQFF,TGTGCCAGCAGTCAACTAGCGGGAGGGTGGAGCAATGAGCAGTTCTTC
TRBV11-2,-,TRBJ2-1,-,CASSSSSRHNEQFF,TGTGCCAGCAGCTCCTCTAGCCGCCACAATGAGCAGTTCTTC
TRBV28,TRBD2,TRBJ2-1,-,CASSPRTSGVGFSYNEQFF,TGTGCCAGCAGTCCCCGGACTAGCGGGGTTGGGTTCTCCTACAATGAGCAGTTCTTC